One and the same sample provided the 21 T cell receptor beta chains below, sequenced in a study of T-cell reconstitution after alpha-beta-depleted transplantation in children. During its preparation, the TCRbeta library received unique molecular identifiers. Each CDR3 protein gets one entry after TCRdb re-called the PCR reads with MiXCR. The sample records hundreds of thousands of distinct CDR3 sequences, approximately 13% being singletons. The material was PBMCs, mostly from graft donor cells, obtained 360 days after TCRalphabeta/CD19-depleted stem cell transplant. Receptors originate from a male patient between 5 and 17 years old who had a stem cell transplant for acute myeloid leukemia, so the T cells may come from the graft donor.

This rearrangement joins TRBV9 to TRBJ2-1; TRBD2 matches 8 bases. V lost 3 bases to trimming and J lost 1 base; unmatched junction nucleotides: 12. This CDR3 comprises 18 residues. Germline V gene sequence: CDR1 SGDLS, CDR2 YYNGEE. The CDR3 region is CASSAPGGLWPSYNEQFF. DNA of the CDR3: TGTGCCAGCAGCGCCCCGGGGGGGTTGTGGCCGTCCTACAATGAGCAGTTCTTC.

In its sample, this clonotype was seen a few times. The CDR3 sequence is CASSVGGPSQETQYF. The CDR3 DNA sequence: TGTGCCAGCAGCGTGGGAGGGCCTAGCCAAGAGACCCAGTACTTC. The chain combines TRBV9 with TRBJ2-5; 7 bases map to TRBD2. The junction had 5 bases not matched to a gene; V was cut back by 2 bases and J by 1 base. The CDR3 has 15 amino acids. The germline V gene encodes CDR1 SGDLS and CDR2 YYNGEE. The whole variable domain, filled in from reference TRBV9 and TRBJ2-5, reads DSGVTQTPKHLITATGQRVTLRCSPRSGDLSVYWYQQSLDQGLQFLIQYYNGEERAKGNILERFSAQQFPDLHSELNLSSLELGDSALYFCASSVGGPSQETQYFGPGTRLLVL.

This clonotype was seen many times. The gene calls are TRBV3-1 and TRBJ2-7, with no clear D. The ends were cut back, 2 bases at V and 0 bases at J, with 5 bases in the middle. Germline V CDR1 and CDR2: LGHDT, YNNKEL (reference sequence). The CDR3 contains 13 residues. The CDR3 DNA follows: TGTGCCAGCAGCCAAAGTGTCTCCTACGAGCAGTACTTC. It specifies CASSQSVSYEQYF.

The chain is built from TRBV7-2 and TRBJ1-1, with 9 bases matching TRBD1. This CDR3 is 15 amino acids long. CDR1 and CDR2 (germline): SGHTA, FQGNSA. J gave up 1 base and V 4 bases, and 4 bases lay outside the gene matches. The CDR3 loop reads CASSYGTGWNTEAFF. In DNA, the CDR3 is TGTGCCAGCAGCTACGGGACAGGGTGGAACACTGAAGCTTTCTTT.

This clonotype was observed a handful of times. This chain uses TRBV28 with TRBJ2-3, with D possibly matching TRBD1 (6 bases). The CDR3 consists of 14 residues. The germline V gene has CDR1 MDHEN and CDR2 SYDVKM. Trimming stripped 6 bases from V and 1 base from J, with 11 bases between. The CDR3 protein is CASRAGDRTDTQYF. The DNA of the CDR3 is TGTGCCAGCAGAGCAGGGGACCGCACAGATACGCAGTATTTT.

The chain employs TRBV6-1 and TRBJ2-1, with D possibly matching TRBD1 (5 bases). The ends were cut back, 8 bases at V and 4 bases at J, with 21 bases in the middle. Per germline, CDR1 MNHNS and CDR2 SASEGT. The CDR3 spans 16 residues. CDR3 region: CASRPRGGFLYNEQFF. The CDR3 nucleotides read TGTGCCAGCCGACCAAGGGGCGGATTTTTGTACAATGAGCAGTTCTTC.

This clonotype came up a few times. V and J are TRBV6-2 or TRBV6-3 and TRBJ2-2; D gene unclear. There are 14 residues in the CDR3. Per the germline V gene, CDR1 is MNHEY and CDR2 is SVGEGT. V gave up 2 bases and J gave up 5 bases, with 9 bases separating them. CDR3 coding DNA: TGTGCCAGCAGTTACGTGGGATATACCGGGGAGCTGTTTTTT. This encodes CASSYVGYTGELFF.

CDR3 region: CSARFGGASIDTQYF. The CDR3 DNA sequence: TGCAGTGCTAGATTCGGGGGGGCTTCAATTGATACGCAGTATTTT. The rearrangement joins TRBV20-1 to TRBJ2-3; the match to TRBD2 covers 8 bases. V trimming: 2 bases; J trimming: 6 bases; junction bases outside the gene matches: 10. CDR1 and CDR2 (germline): DFQATT, SNEGSKA (reference sequence). This CDR3 has 15 residues.

J is TRBJ2-6 and V is TRBV12-3 or TRBV12-4; 8 nucleotides match TRBD2. The CDR3 covers 20 residues. The V and J ends lost 6 bases and 2 bases, in that order; junction bases with no gene match: 18. This CDR3 is CASSRLLNSGIKAGANVLTF. The CDR3, as DNA: TGTGCCAGCAGCCGATTACTTAATAGCGGGATTAAAGCTGGGGCCAACGTCCTGACTTTC.

The chain carries TRBV3-1 and TRBJ2-7, with D uncertain. The ends were cut back, 3 bases at V and 2 bases at J, with 14 bases in the middle. The length of the CDR3 is 15 residues. CDR1 is LGHDT, CDR2 YNNKEL, per germline (reference sequence). This chain's CDR3 is CASSQDPVGPYEQYF. CDR3 coding DNA: TGTGCCAGCAGCCAGGATCCGGTCGGGCCCTACGAGCAGTACTTC.

This clonotype was counted at least ten times. The chain combines TRBV30 with TRBJ1-1; D remains ambiguous. CDR3 length: 13 residues. The germline V gene encodes CDR1 GTSNPN and CDR2 SVGIG (reference sequence). V was pared by 0 bases and J by 7 bases, with 12 bases between. CDR3 bases: TGTGCCTGGAGTGTTAATAAGCCGGGTGAAGCTTTCTTT. The encoded protein is CAWSVNKPGEAFF.

The sample holds many counts of this clonotype. This chain links TRBV7-9 with TRBJ1-5; D is unresolved. The germline V gene encodes CDR1 SEHNR and CDR2 FQNEAQ (reference sequence). The length of the CDR3 is 12 residues. Between the trimmed V and J ends, which lost 4 bases and 11 bases, there was a span of 12 bases. The CDR3 loop reads CASSSPAGAQHF. In DNA form, the CDR3 reads TGTGCCAGCAGCTCCCCAGCGGGAGCCCAGCATTTT. Filled out from reference TRBV7-9 and TRBJ1-5, the complete variable domain reads DTGVSQNPRHKITKRGQNVTFRCDPISEHNRLYWYRQTLGQGPEFLTYFQNEAQLEKSRLLSDRFSAERPKGSFSTLEIQRTEQGDSAMYLCASSSPAGAQHFGDGTRLSIL.

The genes are TRBV2 and TRBJ2-5; 12 bases fit TRBD2. The germline gives CDR1 SNHLY, CDR2 FYNNEI. Unmatched junction bases numbered 15, after V lost 8 bases and J lost 5 bases. The CDR3 consists of 17 residues. CDR3 in amino acids: CASSDLRLAGGPETQYF. The CDR3 DNA follows: TGTGCCAGCTCCGACCTTCGGCTAGCGGGAGGGCCGGAGACCCAGTACTTC.

This clonotype was detected only a few times. V and J are TRBV29-1 and TRBJ2-7; 8 bases agree with TRBD2. The ends lost 1 base at V and 4 bases at J; junction bases unmatched: 6. CDR3 length equals 14 residues. Germline V gene data show CDR1 as SQVTM and CDR2 as ANQGSEA. The CDR3 protein is CSVEAAGGVYEQYF. As DNA, the CDR3 is TGCAGCGTTGAAGCGGCGGGAGGTGTGTACGAGCAGTACTTC.

This chain uses TRBV29-1 with TRBJ2-3, with 8 bases that match TRBD1. The CDR3 is 13 amino acids. Germline V gene sequence: CDR1 SQVTM, CDR2 ANQGSEA. With V trimmed by 5 bases and J by 2 bases, 3 bases remained unmatched. The CDR3 is CSVRTGYTDTQYF. CDR3 nucleotide sequence: TGCAGCGTTCGGACAGGGTACACAGATACGCAGTATTTT.

The table lists this clonotype with many counts. The genes are TRBV20-1 and TRBJ2-1; perhaps TRBD2 as D (6 bases). CDR3 size: 14 residues. Per germline, CDR1 DFQATT and CDR2 SNEGSKA (reference sequence). The V and J ends lost 1 base and 8 bases respectively, with 15 bases between them. The CDR3: CSARGAGKRHEQFF. The CDR3, as DNA: TGCAGTGCTAGAGGGGCGGGAAAACGCCATGAGCAGTTCTTC.

This clonotype appeared many times. The V gene is TRBV7-2, the J gene TRBJ2-7; D is possibly TRBD1 (5 bases). The CDR3 totals 13 residues. The germline gives CDR1 SGHTA, CDR2 FQGNSA. V lost 4 bases, J lost 0 bases, and 7 bases lay in between. CDR3 in amino acids: CASSYRYSYEQYF. The CDR3 nucleotides read TGTGCCAGCAGCTACAGGTACTCCTACGAGCAGTACTTC.

The rearrangement links TRBV21-1 to TRBJ1-2; the table's D call, TRBD1, has no DNA check behind it. TRBV21-1 is recorded as a pseudogene. The CDR3 contains 18 residues. The CDR3 region has the DNA TGTGCCAGCAGCAAACCCCGGACAGGGGCGCCGTGGAGCTATGGCTACACCTTC. Residues: CASSKPRTGAPWSYGYTF.

This chain connects TRBV12-3 or TRBV12-4 to TRBJ2-3, with 7 bases that match TRBD2. The CDR3 spans 15 residues. Unmatched junction bases numbered 8, after V lost 3 bases and J lost 5 bases. The DNA for the CDR3 is TGTGCCAGCAGTTTTTGGGGGAGGGCTGTAGATACGCAGTATTTT. Residues: CASSFWGRAVDTQYF.

This clonotype has a handful of counts. V gene TRBV4-3 combines with J gene TRBJ2-7, with D perhaps matching TRBD2 (7 bases). The CDR3 runs 14 residues. From germline, CDR1 is LGHNA and CDR2 YSLEER. The ends were cut back, 3 bases at V and 5 bases at J, with 14 bases in the middle. CDR3 loop: CASSQAGALDEQYF. The CDR3, as DNA: TGCGCCAGCAGCCAGGCGGGGGCTCTGGACGAGCAGTACTTC.

This clonotype has a handful of counts. The chain carries TRBV6-1 and TRBJ2-7, with TRBD2 identical over 9 bases. Germline trimming cut 2 bases from V and 7 bases from J; bases unmatched to any gene: 12. The V gene's germline CDR1 is MNHNS and CDR2 SASEGT. The length of the CDR3 is 16 residues. CDR3 coding DNA: TGTGCCAGCAGTGAAAGGGGCGGGAGGGTTTGGCGAGAGCAGTACTTC. It yields the protein CASSERGGRVWREQYF.